This TCR beta chain was observed in a study of Ad26.COV2.S vaccination and SARS-CoV-2 variants. Study details: Once, or twice with 56 days between doses, Ad26.COV2.S was given intramuscularly. Study-wide results and limits: The authors reported substantial breadth in spike-specific CD8+ and CD4+ T cell responses after vaccination.

The table came from immunoSEQ multiplex PCR; TCRdb's copy has only in-frame clones and leaves some out. The sample carries about 440,000 clones, around nine tenths recorded once. A word on this clone: As yet, its antigen is unknown.

The CDR3 length is 16 residues. J lost 4 bases, V lost 0 bases, and 9 bases had no gene match. From germline, CDR1 is MNHNS and CDR2 SASEGT. The treatment was: some 19 received Ad26.COV2.S at low or high dose, single or two shots; 5 received placebo; per-sample allocation not given. Specimen acquisition occurred on day 63 following the initial vaccine or placebo injection. Whoever gave the sample was an adult aged 18-55 years in Boston. The receptor comes from a person between 18 and 60 years old who received the Ad26.COV2.S COVID-19 vaccine or a placebo. Here the sequenced sample was peripheral blood, taken in a trial of Ad26.COV2.S vaccine versus placebo. The chain links TRBV6-1 to TRBJ2-7; TRBD2 agrees at 7 bases. The CDR3 DNA reads TGTGCCAGCAGTGAAGCGGTCGGGGGAGGGTGGTACGAGCAGTACTTC. Its protein product is CASSEAVGGGWYEQYF.